Below, one T cell receptor beta chain is given with its context. Its antigen is not known. This sample is drawn from a study of early stage breast cancer tumors. Study-wide background: Of about 17 invasive breast tumors, about a dozen were hormone receptor-positive, HER2-negative.

Only in-frame clones appear in the TCRdb table, and some are missing; sequencing was by immunoSEQ multiplex PCR. The sample lists about 6,000 clones, roughly four fifths occurring once. Study conclusions and caveats: Compared with adjacent normal breast, tumors showed approximately 2.5-fold denser, more clonal T cells.

The sequenced sample was normal breast tissue next to the tumor. The receptor's source is a person aged 70 to 79 with breast cancer.

In DNA form, the CDR3 reads TGTGCCAGCAGCCCAGGACAGGACTATGGCTACACCTTC. Encoded protein: CASSPGQDYGYTF. The rearrangement joins TRBV11-2 to TRBJ1-2; 7 positions match TRBD1. Germline loops: CDR1 SGHAT, CDR2 FQNNGV. CDR3 length equals 13 residues. V was clipped by 5 bases and J by 3 bases; unmatched bases: 3. Based on the CDR3 plus reference TRBV11-2 and TRBJ1-2, the full variable domain is EAGVAQSPRYKIIEKRQSVAFWCNPISGHATLYWYQQILGQGPKLLIQFQNNGVVDDSQLPKDRFSAERLKGVDSTLKIQPAKLEDSAVYLCASSPGQDYGYTFGSGTRLTVV.